This is a list of T cell receptor beta chains from one sample in a study of blood T cell repertoires in COVID-19. Profiling relied on immunoSEQ multiplex PCR, and the TCRdb table lists in-frame clones only, not all of them. The table records about 280,000 clones, 83% of them present only once. The sample was peripheral blood. The receptor set was obtained from a woman aged 45 to 65 who had recovered from COVID-19. CDR3s include the opening cysteine and the closing phenylalanine or tryptophan. D genes are given only for firm matches. Clone size is shown for a subset of rows, as once, few, many or a class of expanded clone.

>TRBJ1-1|TRBD1|TRBV27|-
TGTGCCAGCAGTTTTCATACAGGGGGAGACACTGAAGCTTTCTTT
CASSFHTGGDTEAFF
>TRBJ1-1|TRBD1|TRBV9|-
TGTGCCAGCAGCGTCCAAAGGGGACAGGGCCCAGCTTTCTTT
CASSVQRGQGPAFF
>TRBJ1-5|TRBD1|TRBV3-1/TRBV3-2|-
TGTGCCAGCAGCCATGTAAAAGGGACAGGGGGTAGAAGCAATCAGCCCCAGCATTTT
CASSHVKGTGGRSNQPQHF
>TRBJ1-2|TRBD1|TRBV24-1|-
TGTGCCACCAGTGATTTCGGACAGGACAAGGGCTACACCTTC
CATSDFGQDKGYTF
>TRBJ1-1|-|TRBV7-9|-
TGTGCCAGCAGCTACAACATGAACACTGAAGCTTTCTTT
CASSYNMNTEAFF
>TRBJ1-2|-|TRBV5-5|-
TGTGCCAGCAGCTTGTCGGGAAACTATGGCTACACCTTC
CASSLSGNYGYTF
>TRBJ1-1|-|TRBV11-1|-
TGTGCCAGCAGCGACATCACGGGGGGGGCAACTGAAGCTTTCTTT
CASSDITGGATEAFF
>TRBJ2-5|-|TRBV25-1|-
TGTGCCAGCAGTGCGGCAGGGCATGGGACCCAGTACTTC
CASSAAGHGTQYF
>TRBJ2-5|TRBD1|TRBV5-1|-
TGCGCCAGCAGCCCCGGACAGGTCCAAGAGACCCAGTACTTC
CASSPGQVQETQYF
>TRBJ2-7|TRBD2|TRBV6-2/TRBV6-3|-
TGTGCCAGCAACCCGGGGGGGGCCGCCAACGAGCAGTACTTC
CASNPGGAANEQYF
>TRBJ1-5|TRBD1|TRBV28|-
TGTGCCAGCATCCCTTCGCAGGGGGCGGTCTATAGCAATCAGCCCCAGCATTTT
CASIPSQGAVYSNQPQHF
>TRBJ1-5|TRBD1|TRBV12-3/TRBV12-4|once
TGTGCCAGCAAGGGACAGGGGAATCAGCCCCAGCATTTT
CASKGQGNQPQHF
>TRBJ2-5|TRBD2|TRBV20-1|-
TGCAGTGCTAGTAGGGCTAGCGGGACCCAAGAGACCCAGTACTTC
CSASRASGTQETQYF
>TRBJ2-1|TRBD2|TRBV30|once
TGTGCCTGGAGTCCTAGCGGGGTATACAATGAGCAGTTCTTC
CAWSPSGVYNEQFF
>TRBJ1-1|-|TRBV7-6|once
TGTGCCAGCAGCTTGCAGGCAGGGGACACTGAAGCTTTCTTT
CASSLQAGDTEAFF
>TRBJ2-2|TRBD1|TRBV9|-
TGTGCCAGCAGCGTAGACGGGACAGGGGTGTACGGGGAGCTGTTTTTT
CASSVDGTGVYGELFF
>TRBJ2-2|TRBD1|TRBV2|-
TGTGCCAGCAGGGGGACAGCTTACACGGGGGAGCTGTTTTTT
CASRGTAYTGELFF
>TRBJ2-3|-|TRBV5-1|-
TGCGCCAGCAGCTCCACCCCTCCGGGAGCGGGCACAGATACGCAGTATTTT
CASSSTPPGAGTDTQYF
>TRBJ1-5|-|TRBV25-1|-
TGTGCCAGCAGTGAAAACAGGCAGCCCCAGCATTTT
CASSENRQPQHF
>TRBJ2-7|-|TRBV6-5|-
TGTGCCAGCAGTTCGACCGGACTTGTAACCTACGAGCAGTACTTC
CASSSTGLVTYEQYF
>TRBJ1-2|TRBD1|TRBV9|-
TGTGCCAGCAGCCTTAGACAGGGAGCTAACTATGGCTACACCTTC
CASSLRQGANYGYTF
>TRBJ2-7|TRBD1|TRBV24-1|-
TGTGCCACCAGTGATTCTCGACAGGGCCCGTACGAGCAGTACTTC
CATSDSRQGPYEQYF
>TRBJ1-1|TRBD1|TRBV27|-
TGTGCCAGCAGGACAGGGGTAAATCTTAAGGGTCCTGAAGCTTTCTTT
CASRTGVNLKGPEAFF
>TRBJ2-2|-|TRBV19|-
TGTGCCAGTAGACAGGGACCAAACACCGGGGAGCTGTTTTTT
CASRQGPNTGELFF
>TRBJ1-6|TRBD1|TRBV4-2|few
TGTGCCAGCAGCCAAGAGGGACAGCCTTCACCCCTCCACTTT
CASSQEGQPSPLHF
>TRBJ1-2|-|TRBV24-1|-
TGTGCCACCAGCACTTATAACTATGGCTACACCTTC
CATSTYNYGYTF
>TRBJ2-1|-|TRBV19|-
TGTGCCAGTAGTCCTGGGACACCTTACAATGAGCAGTTCTTC
CASSPGTPYNEQFF
>TRBJ2-1|-|TRBV3-1/TRBV3-2|-
TGTGCCAGCAGCCAGGACTCTTCTCGAAATGAGCAGTTCTTC
CASSQDSSRNEQFF
>TRBJ2-3|-|TRBV28|-
TGTGCCAGCAGACCCCGTGGGGCGGGGAGGTTACGGGGTACGCAGTATTTT
CASRPRGAGRLRGTQYF
>TRBJ2-7|TRBD2|TRBV5-4|-
TGTGCCAGCAGCTTTAGCGGGAGCTACGAGCAGTACTTC
CASSFSGSYEQYF
>TRBJ1-6|TRBD1|TRBV19|-
TGTGCCAGTAGTACCACCGGGACAGGGGTGGGTTCACCCCTCCACTTT
CASSTTGTGVGSPLHF
>TRBJ2-2|TRBD2|TRBV9|-
TGTGCCAGCAACCCCAGCGGGGCGAACACCGGGGAGCTGTTTTTT
CASNPSGANTGELFF